Below are 26 T cell receptor beta chains sequenced from a single sample in a study of T cells in Graves' hyperthyroidism and ophthalmopathy. RNA transcripts provided the source from which TCR beta CDR3 regions were amplified. HTBI primers drove first-round RT-PCR of the TCR CDR3. TCRdb re-called the multiplex PCR reads through MiXCR, storing one row per CDR3 protein. The sample yields 300,000 to 400,000 distinct CDR3 sequences, 13% seen once. The sample taken for sequencing was blood. The receptors stem from a woman aged 18-29 years with Graves' hyperthyroidism.

This clonotype was recorded a few times. CDR3 nucleotide sequence: TGCAGTGCTAGAACCGAAGACAGGCCTTTATATAATTCACCCCTCCACTTT. It is translated as CSARTEDRPLYNSPLHF. The gene calls are TRBV20-1 and TRBJ1-6; tentatively, D is TRBD1 (6 bases). The CDR3 is made up of 17 amino acids. With 2 bases removed from V and 4 bases from J, the gap between germline ends came to 18 bases. The germline gives CDR1 DFQATT, CDR2 SNEGSKA (reference sequence).

The chain joins TRBV25-1 to TRBJ1-6; D is uncertain. Germline-derived CDR1 and CDR2 are MGHDK and SYGVNS. Between the trimmed V and J ends, which lost 7 bases and 7 bases, there was a span of 17 bases. There are 15 residues in the CDR3. CDR3 nucleotide sequence: TGTGCCAGCACGGGGAAAGAAGTAAGGAATTCACCCCTCCACTTT. Residues: CASTGKEVRNSPLHF.

This clonotype was recorded many times. This chain joins TRBV13 and TRBJ2-7; D is possibly TRBD1 (6 bases). This CDR3 region has 12 residues. Germline V gene sequence: CDR1 PRHDT, CDR2 FYEKMQ (reference sequence). Trimming pared 3 bases from V and 6 bases from J, leaving 9 bases between. This chain's CDR3 is CASSFPRGEQYF. Written as DNA, the CDR3 is TGTGCCAGCAGCTTCCCCAGGGGCGAGCAGTACTTC.

This clonotype was seen repeatedly, ten times or more. The chain combines TRBV6-1 with TRBJ2-1; tentative D call: TRBD2 (5 bases). Germline values: CDR1 MNHNS, CDR2 SASEGT. The CDR3 spans 15 residues. The V and J ends lost 1 base and 0 bases respectively, with 7 bases between them. The CDR3 reads CASSEDSGSYNEQFF. DNA of the CDR3: TGTGCCAGCAGTGAAGACAGCGGCTCCTACAATGAGCAGTTCTTC.

Comment on this clonotype: This may be a read error, as it is one base from a much larger clone. The chain joins TRBV6-1 to TRBJ2-7; perhaps TRBD1 as D (5 bases). CDR1 and CDR2 (germline): MNHNS, SASEGT. The CDR3 loop spans 19 amino acids. The V end lost 6 bases, the J end lost 5 bases, and 32 bases lay between the germline ends. DNA for the CDR3: TGTGCCAGCAGCCGTTGTGGGGAAGGGGCCTCCTACCCCCGCCACGAGCAGTACTTC. This sequence encodes CASSRCGEGASYPRHEQYF.

A word on this clonotype: No conserved phenylalanine or tryptophan ends this CDR3, so it is likely a read error. This chain connects TRBV27 to TRBJ2-1; TRBD2 matches 12 bases. The J segment lost 5 bases and the V segment lost 3 bases, leaving 11 bases of the junction unmatched. The CDR3 covers 18 residues. The germline V gene has CDR1 MNHEY and CDR2 SMNVEV (reference sequence). In DNA, the CDR3 is TGTGCCAGCAGTTTGCATGCACGACTAGCGGGGGAGAACAATGAGCAGTTCTCC. It translates to CASSLHARLAGENNEQFS.

The rearrangement uses TRBV19 and TRBJ2-7; D ambiguous. Germline CDR1 LNHDA, CDR2 SQIVND (reference sequence). V dropped 5 bases and J dropped 0 bases, with 11 bases sitting between them. This CDR3 has 14 amino acids. CDR3 sequence (DNA): TGTGCCAGTAGTCTAAAGGATCCCTCCTACGAGCAGTACTTC. Translating it yields CASSLKDPSYEQYF.

This clonotype has ten or more counts. This chain links TRBV10-3 with TRBJ2-1; 7 bases match TRBD1. The CDR3 spans 14 residues. The germline CDR1 and CDR2 sequences are ENHRY and SYGVKD. V lost 2 bases to trimming and J lost 6 bases; unmatched junction nucleotides: 4. The DNA of the CDR3 is TGTGCCATCAGTGAGAGGGGGCACCTCAATGAGCAGTTCTTC. This translates into CAISERGHLNEQFF.

Ten or more counts support this clonotype. CDR3 in amino acids: CASSLGGLWEAFF. In nucleotides, the CDR3 is TGTGCCAGCAGCTTGGGGGGACTGTGGGAAGCTTTCTTT. This sequence joins TRBV11-2 and TRBJ1-1, with D perhaps matching TRBD1 (5 bases). There are 13 residues in the CDR3. Germline values: CDR1 SGHAT, CDR2 FQNNGV. V lost 3 bases and J lost 8, with 13 bases in between.

This clonotype occurred many times. The J gene is TRBJ2-3, the V gene TRBV9, with no clear D. The CDR3 has 14 amino acids. Trimming stripped 6 bases from V and 4 bases from J, with 15 bases between. Germline V gene data show CDR1 as SGDLS and CDR2 as YYNGEE. As DNA, the CDR3 is TGTGCCAGCACTCAGGATGGATATCCAGATACGCAGTATTTT. Translation gives CASTQDGYPDTQYF.

This clonotype was seen ten or more times. This chain links TRBV24-1 with TRBJ2-1; D is undetermined. CDR3 length equals 18 residues. Germline V lookup: CDR1 KGHDR, CDR2 SFDVKD. The V and J ends lost 0 bases and 4 bases respectively, with 18 bases between them. Written as DNA, the CDR3 is TGTGCCACCAGTGATTTGCCGAGGACGGCGAGCTTATACAATGAGCAGTTCTTC. This encodes CATSDLPRTASLYNEQFF.

This clonotype was observed at least ten times. The chain is built from TRBV7-2 and TRBJ2-1, with D uncertain. CDR1 is SGHTA, CDR2 FQGNSA, per germline. The V and J ends lost 5 bases and 15 bases respectively, with 20 bases between them. This CDR3 region has 13 residues. Here the CDR3 reads CASSPTQGSRLFF. In nucleotides, the CDR3 is TGTGCCAGCAGCCCAACCCAAGGTAGTAGGTTGTTCTTC.

J is TRBJ2-7 and V is TRBV24-1; 9 bases fit TRBD2. Germline CDR1 KGHDR, CDR2 SFDVKD. Trimming took 6 bases from V and 0 from J; bases not matched to a gene: 2. The CDR3 has 14 amino acids. The CDR3 protein is CATSPSGTSYEQYF. In DNA, the CDR3 is TGTGCCACCAGTCCTAGCGGGACCTCCTACGAGCAGTACTTC.

This clonotype was recorded at least ten times. The genes are TRBV27 and TRBJ2-3; possibly TRBD1 for D (6 bases). The V end was cut by 7 bases, the J end by 3 bases, with 23 bases between. The germline V gene encodes CDR1 MNHEY and CDR2 SMNVEV (reference sequence). This CDR3 has 17 residues. The CDR3 DNA reads TGTGCCAGCACCCCTGGGGTATCCTGGGGGCGTACAGATACGCAGTATTTT. As protein: CASTPGVSWGRTDTQYF.

This clonotype was counted at least ten times. The chain uses TRBV29-1 and TRBJ2-2, with no clear D. CDR3 length: 11 residues. Germline values: CDR1 SQVTM, CDR2 ANQGSEA. Trimming left V 6 bases short and J 2 bases short, with 4 bases between. The CDR3 spells CSVGNTGELFF. CDR3 DNA sequence: TGCAGCGTAGGAAACACCGGGGAGCTGTTTTTT.

This clonotype appeared a few times. The chain carries TRBV20-1 and TRBJ2-3; unclear D gene. CDR3 size: 13 residues. Germline CDR1 DFQATT, CDR2 SNEGSKA (reference sequence). V dropped 5 bases and J dropped 0 bases, with 9 bases sitting between them. CDR3 bases: TGCAGTGCTGGGATAACTAGCACAGATACGCAGTATTTT. Encoded protein: CSAGITSTDTQYF.

V gene TRBV5-6 combines with J gene TRBJ1-5; D unclear. Trimming took 4 bases from V and 4 from J, leaving 12 bases between them. The CDR3 is 14 amino acids. Germline CDR1 and CDR2: SGHDT and YYEEEE. The CDR3 DNA is TGTGCCAGCAGCCGCGAGGGTTGGAATCAGCCCCAGCATTTT. Amino acids: CASSREGWNQPQHF.

Comments on this clonotype: At one boundary the junction diverges from the germline segment, which might be a read error. The chain joins TRBV6-5 to TRBJ2-1, with 8 bases aligning to TRBD1. Germline CDR1 reads MNHEY; CDR2 reads SVGAGI. This CDR3 has 15 residues. The CDR3 coding sequence is TGTGCCAGCAGTTTAACAGGGGGGTCCTGCAATGAGCAGTTCTTC. Protein: CASSLTGGSCNEQFF.

The CDR3 region has the DNA TGTGCCAGCAGCGACGTTCAAGTAGAGGTTGGCACAGATACGCAGTATTTT. Its protein product is CASSDVQVEVGTDTQYF. This chain connects TRBV7-9 to TRBJ2-3; D gene uncertain. V lost 5 bases and J lost 1, with 19 bases in between. Germline V gives CDR1 SEHNR, CDR2 FQNEAQ (reference sequence). This CDR3 spans 17 amino acids.

Only a few counts were recorded for this clonotype. The gene calls are TRBV20-1 and TRBJ1-1; 9 nucleotides agree with TRBD1. The CDR3 runs to 14 residues. Losses at the gene ends were 6 bases for V and 1 base for J; bases not matched to a gene: 6. Germline V gene data show CDR1 as DFQATT and CDR2 as SNEGSKA (reference sequence). CDR3 region: CSAGPGQGNTEAFF. CDR3 DNA sequence: TGCAGTGCCGGACCGGGACAGGGGAACACTGAAGCTTTCTTT.

In this sample, this clonotype turned up many times. The chain carries TRBV28 and TRBJ2-3, with D maybe TRBD2 (5 bases). V was pared by 2 bases and J by 6 bases, with 21 bases between. This CDR3 has 17 amino acids. CDR1 is MDHEN, CDR2 SYDVKM, per germline. CDR3: CASSLVPGSTGMDTQYF. As DNA, the CDR3 is TGTGCCAGCAGTTTAGTACCTGGGAGCACCGGGATGGATACGCAGTATTTT.

This clonotype was detected many times. V usage is TRBV7-9 and J usage is TRBJ1-1; weak D call: TRBD1 (6 bases). Trimming pared 7 bases from V and 1 base from J, leaving 16 bases between. Germline V gene lookup returns CDR1 SEHNR and CDR2 FQNEAQ (reference sequence). The CDR3 loop spans 15 amino acids. Here the CDR3 reads CASTRSRDKNTEAFF. DNA of the CDR3: TGTGCCAGCACCCGATCCCGGGACAAGAACACTGAAGCTTTCTTT.

This clonotype was recorded a few times. CDR3 in DNA: TGTGCCAGCAGGCCAGGGTCCGGGGAGCTGTTTTTT. Translation gives CASRPGSGELFF. The V call is TRBV7-9, the J call TRBJ2-2, with D tentatively TRBD1 (5 bases). The CDR3 spans 12 residues. CDR1 and CDR2 (germline): SEHNR, FQNEAQ (reference sequence). Trimming pared 6 bases from V and 6 bases from J, leaving 8 bases between. Full variable domain (missing parts from reference TRBV7-9 and TRBJ2-2): DTGVSQNPRHKITKRGQNVTFRCDPISEHNRLYWYRQTLGQGPEFLTYFQNEAQLEKSRLLSDRFSAERPKGSFSTLEIQRTEQGDSAMYLCASRPGSGELFFGEGSRLTVL.

Ten or more counts support this clonotype. V is TRBV20-1 and J is TRBJ1-5; a weak D match, TRBD1 (5 bases). Trimming removed 3 bases at V and 4 bases at J, with 16 bases between. The germline gives CDR1 DFQATT, CDR2 SNEGSKA (reference sequence). This CDR3 is built from 15 residues. CDR3: CSASPEGSSNQPQHF. As DNA, the CDR3 is TGCAGTGCTAGCCCTGAGGGGAGTAGTAATCAGCCCCAGCATTTT.

The chain is built from TRBV20-1 and TRBJ2-4; TRBD2 aligns across 10 bases. This CDR3 has 17 amino acids. Germline CDR1 reads DFQATT; CDR2 reads SNEGSKA (reference sequence). Trimming removed 6 bases from V and 0 bases from J; junction bases left unmatched: 11. CDR3 nucleotides: TGCAGTGCCACCAGCGGGAGGGCCCCTCTAGCCAAAAACATTCAGTACTTC. Encoded protein: CSATSGRAPLAKNIQYF.

This clonotype has at least ten counts. CDR3 nucleotide sequence: TGTGCCACCAGCAGAGGACAGGATGACGGAAAACTGTTTTTT. Protein sequence: CATSRGQDDGKLFF. The chain has TRBV15 and TRBJ1-4, with a possible D match to TRBD1 (6 bases). The V and J ends lost 1 base and 10 bases respectively, with 13 bases between them. CDR3 size: 14 residues. In germline, CDR1 is LNHNV, CDR2 YYDKDF (reference sequence).